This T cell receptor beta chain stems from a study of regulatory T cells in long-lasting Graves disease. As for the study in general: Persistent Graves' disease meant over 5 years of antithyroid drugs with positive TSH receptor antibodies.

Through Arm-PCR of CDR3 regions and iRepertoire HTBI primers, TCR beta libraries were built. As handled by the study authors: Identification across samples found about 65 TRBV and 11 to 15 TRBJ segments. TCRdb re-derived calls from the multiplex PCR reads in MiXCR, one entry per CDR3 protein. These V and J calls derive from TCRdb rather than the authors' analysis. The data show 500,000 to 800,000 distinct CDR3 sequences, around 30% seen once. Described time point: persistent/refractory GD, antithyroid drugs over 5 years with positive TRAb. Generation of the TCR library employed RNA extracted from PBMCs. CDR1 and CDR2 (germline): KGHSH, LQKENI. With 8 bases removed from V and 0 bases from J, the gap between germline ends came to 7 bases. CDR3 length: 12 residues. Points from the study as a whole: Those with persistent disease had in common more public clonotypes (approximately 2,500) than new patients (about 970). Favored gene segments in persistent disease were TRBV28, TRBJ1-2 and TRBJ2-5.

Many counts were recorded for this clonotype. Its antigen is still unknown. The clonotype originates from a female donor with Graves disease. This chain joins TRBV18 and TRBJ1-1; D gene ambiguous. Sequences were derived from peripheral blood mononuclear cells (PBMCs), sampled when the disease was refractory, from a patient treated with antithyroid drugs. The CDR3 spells CASSSVNTEAFF. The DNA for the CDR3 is TGTGCCAGCAGCTCGGTGAACACTGAAGCTTTCTTT.